This TCR beta chain stems from a study of naive CD8 T cells in extremely preterm neonates. Study-level results: Term neonates more than 0.3%, young children about 0.029%, adults 0.0075% to 0.01%; preterm neonates shared approximately 2.5%.

Without labor or membrane rupture, elective cesareans at roughly 37-41 weeks supplied term cord blood. Comment on this clone: What it binds is unknown.

The repertoire was sequenced with immunoSEQ multiplex PCR; TCRdb's copy has only in-frame clones and lacks some. The table records 8,000 or so clones, just under 98% of them present only once. This CDR3 is built from 14 residues. CDR1 and CDR2 from the germline V gene are GTSNPN and SVGIG (reference sequence). Trimming took 2 bases from V and 6 from J; bases not matched to a gene: 4. Sample: naive CD8+ T cells from cord blood. The TCR was taken from a newborn in good health. The chain combines TRBV30 with TRBJ2-1, with 10 positions matching TRBD1. The CDR3 protein is CAWSSGQGGNEQFF. The DNA of the CDR3 is TGTGCCTGGAGTTCCGGACAGGGGGGCAATGAGCAGTTCTTC. Full variable domain (rest looked up from reference TRBV30 and TRBJ2-1): SQTIHQWPATLVQPVGSPLSLECTVEGTSNPNLYWYRQAAGRGLQLLFYSVGIGQISSEVPQNLSASRPQDRQFILSSKKLLLSDSGFYLCAWSSGQGGNEQFFGPGTRLTVL.